Below, 18 T cell receptor beta chains from the same sample are listed, as sequenced in a study of T-cell memory formation after mild COVID-19. TCRdb re-called the 5' RACE reads through MiXCR, storing one row per CDR3 protein. Among some 86,000 distinct CDR3 sequences listed, around 27% were seen once. The sequencing input was PBMCs or a T cell subset sorted from them (not recorded which). Receptor source: a man between 18 and 29 years old who had mild COVID-19 (a few samples of this study predate the infection). Cell type and time point are not known.

The table lists this clonotype with many counts. The chain employs TRBV7-9 and TRBJ2-1; D gene ambiguous. The CDR3 consists of 10 residues. Germline V gives CDR1 SEHNR, CDR2 FQNEAQ (reference sequence). Trimming stripped 4 bases from V and 5 bases from J, with 0 bases between. CDR3 nucleotides: TGTGCCAGCAGCTACAATGAGCAGTTCTTC. It specifies CASSYNEQFF.

In this sample, this clonotype turned up a few times. J is TRBJ2-2 and V is TRBV7-9, with D unresolved. V dropped 4 bases and J dropped 0 bases, with 9 bases sitting between them. The germline gives CDR1 SEHNR, CDR2 FQNEAQ (reference sequence). This CDR3 spans 15 amino acids. The CDR3: CASSSRTTNTGELFF. CDR3 nucleotide sequence: TGTGCCAGCAGCTCCCGGACCACGAACACCGGGGAGCTGTTTTTT.

This chain connects TRBV6-6 to TRBJ2-3; the D is unclear. Germline values: CDR1 MNHNY, CDR2 SVGAGI (reference sequence). The CDR3 runs to 13 residues. V lost 2 bases and J lost 6, with 9 bases in between. CDR3 nucleotide sequence: TGTGCCAGCAGTTACGGACGCGGCGATACGCAGTATTTT. Translation: CASSYGRGDTQYF.

J is TRBJ2-5 and V is TRBV5-1, with 10 bases identical to TRBD2. CDR3 length equals 15 residues. CDR1 SGHRS and CDR2 YFSETQ come from the germline V gene. Trimming took 0 bases from V and 6 from J; bases not matched to a gene: 5. The CDR3 is CASSLGLLAGQTQYF. Here the CDR3 DNA reads TGCGCCAGCAGCTTGGGCCTACTAGCGGGGCAGACCCAGTACTTC.

This chain uses TRBV12-3 or TRBV12-4 with TRBJ1-3, with D hard to call. The CDR3 runs 11 residues. The CDR3 region has the DNA TGTGCTTCAGACTCTGGAAACACCATATATTTT. This gives the protein CASDSGNTIYF.

This clonotype was seen only a few times. CDR3 residues: CATSRESLREGEQFF. In DNA, the CDR3 is TGTGCCACCAGCAGAGAAAGTCTCCGGGAGGGTGAGCAGTTCTTC. The V call is TRBV15, the J call TRBJ2-1; 8 bases align to TRBD2. The CDR3 is 15 amino acids. From germline, CDR1 is LNHNV and CDR2 YYDKDF (reference sequence). V gave up 0 bases and J gave up 9 bases; unmatched junction bases: 7.

This clonotype was seen a few times. The V and J genes are TRBV9 and TRBJ2-4; unclear D gene. Germline V gene data show CDR1 as SGDLS and CDR2 as YYNGEE. V was clipped by 3 bases and J by 7 bases, with 11 bases between them. The CDR3 totals 13 residues. The CDR3 region has the DNA TGTGCCAGCAGCGCCCCTGGTCGGAACATTCAGTACTTC. It translates to CASSAPGRNIQYF.

Only a few counts were recorded for this clonotype. The chain employs TRBV10-3 and TRBJ2-7; 9 nucleotides align to TRBD2. CDR1 is ENHRY, CDR2 SYGVKD, per germline. The CDR3 sequence is 15 residues long. The ends lost 6 bases at V and 6 bases at J; junction bases unmatched: 12. CDR3 region: CAIRGLAGKEREQYF. The CDR3 DNA follows: TGTGCCATCAGAGGCCTAGCGGGGAAAGAACGCGAGCAGTACTTC.

The chain couples TRBV29-1 to TRBJ1-5; 8 bases line up with TRBD1. The V and J ends lost 4 bases and 1 base, in that order; junction bases with no gene match: 9. CDR1 is SQVTM and CDR2 is ANQGSEA in the germline V gene. The CDR3 has 16 amino acids. The CDR3 loop reads CSVAPGGMNSNQPQHF. The CDR3 DNA is TGCAGCGTTGCTCCAGGGGGCATGAACAGCAATCAGCCCCAGCATTTT. The variable domain in full, completed from reference TRBV29-1 and TRBJ1-5, reads SAVISQKPSRDICQRGTSLTIQCQVDSQVTMMFWYRQQPGQSLTLIATANQGSEATYESGFVIDKFPISRPNLTFSTLTVSNMSPEDSSIYLCSVAPGGMNSNQPQHFGDGTRLSIL.

V usage is TRBV7-3 and J usage is TRBJ1-1; possible D gene TRBD1, 6 bases. The CDR3 extends over 15 amino acids. The ends were cut back, 5 bases at V and 7 bases at J, with 20 bases in the middle. Germline CDR1 reads SGHTA; CDR2 reads FQGTGA. CDR3 DNA: TGTGCCAGCAGCCTAGGGCAGGGGACTCCGGGTGAAGCTTTCTTT. Protein sequence: CASSLGQGTPGEAFF.

This clonotype was counted only a few times. J is TRBJ1-1 and V is TRBV6-6, with D unresolved. Trimming pared 0 bases from V and 7 bases from J, leaving 6 bases between. CDR1 and CDR2 (germline): MNHNY, SVGAGI (reference sequence). The CDR3 has 12 amino acids. The DNA for the CDR3 is TGTGCCAGCAGTTACTCCATCGGTGAAGCTTTCTTT. Translated: CASSYSIGEAFF.

This chain links TRBV5-4 with TRBJ2-7, with D possibly matching TRBD1 (6 bases). The CDR3 has 15 residues. V lost 1 base to trimming and J lost 3 bases, with 14 bases between them. Germline CDR1 SGHNT, CDR2 YYREEE (reference sequence). The CDR3: CASSLWGQGYYEQYF. Written as DNA, the CDR3 is TGTGCCAGCAGCTTGTGGGGTCAGGGGTACTACGAGCAGTACTTC.

There are a few counts of this clonotype. The chain carries TRBV4-1 and TRBJ2-3; 7 bases agree with TRBD2. Germline assignment: CDR1 MGHRA and CDR2 YSYEKL. The V gene end was trimmed by 4 bases and the J gene end by 3 bases; junction bases not matched to a gene: 10. This CDR3 has 16 amino acids. CDR3: CASSPFPGGFTDTQYF. The CDR3 DNA follows: TGCGCCAGCAGCCCCTTTCCGGGGGGATTTACAGATACGCAGTATTTT.

This rearrangement joins TRBV7-9 to TRBJ1-1; no reliable D call. This CDR3 spans 14 amino acids. Germline V lookup: CDR1 SEHNR, CDR2 FQNEAQ (reference sequence). V was clipped by 6 bases and J by 3 bases, with 14 bases between them. CDR3 sequence reads: CASRRGSVDTEAFF. The DNA for the CDR3 is TGTGCCAGCAGGCGCGGGTCAGTGGACACTGAAGCTTTCTTT.

The chain recombines TRBV29-1 with TRBJ2-5; D unresolved. This CDR3 is built from 13 residues. Germline values: CDR1 SQVTM, CDR2 ANQGSEA. V lost 3 bases and J lost 2, with 10 bases in between. The CDR3 nucleotides read TGCAGCGTTGAGCCTATTTGGCAAGAGACCCAGTACTTC. Translated: CSVEPIWQETQYF.

This clonotype was seen more than once but under ten times. The V call is TRBV7-9, the J call TRBJ2-5; 12 nucleotides match TRBD2. CDR1 is SEHNR and CDR2 is FQNEAQ in the germline V gene (reference sequence). V gave up 5 bases and J gave up 0 bases; unmatched junction bases: 13. The CDR3 is made up of 19 amino acids. CDR3: CASSILSPSGGAYQETQYF. Written as DNA, the CDR3 is TGTGCCAGCAGCATCCTCTCCCCTAGCGGGGGGGCGTACCAAGAGACCCAGTACTTC.

This rearrangement joins TRBV9 to TRBJ2-3; TRBD2 matches at 7 bases. The J segment lost 1 base and the V segment lost 4 bases, leaving 15 bases of the junction unmatched. Germline loops: CDR1 SGDLS, CDR2 YYNGEE. The CDR3 contains 18 residues. This chain's CDR3 is CASSPAVGLAERTDTQYF. CDR3 coding DNA: TGTGCCAGCAGCCCAGCGGTGGGGCTAGCGGAACGCACAGATACGCAGTATTTT.

This clonotype was picked up a small number of times. The chain recombines TRBV5-1 with TRBJ1-1; TRBD1 matches at 9 bases. Trimming at V came to 3 bases and at J to 1 base, leaving 1 base not matched to a gene. The CDR3 loop spans 14 amino acids. In germline, CDR1 is SGHRS, CDR2 YFSETQ. CDR3 amino acids: CASSWGQGNTEAFF. CDR3 sequence (DNA): TGCGCCAGCAGCTGGGGACAGGGGAACACTGAAGCTTTCTTT.